These 14 T cell receptor beta chains were all obtained from the same sample, sequenced in a study of blood T cell repertoires in COVID-19. Assay: immunoSEQ multiplex PCR; the TCRdb copy retains only in-frame clones and omits some. This table holds over 120,000 clones, 85% to 90% found once. Sequencing was performed on PBMCs or T cells enriched from blood (not recorded which). These receptors all come from a man aged 55-75 years who had recovered from COVID-19.

V usage is TRBV7-6 and J usage is TRBJ2-1; 14 bases map to TRBD2. Germline values: CDR1 SGHVS, CDR2 FNYEAQ. V was clipped by 6 bases and J by 5 bases; unmatched bases: 0. The CDR3 sequence is 14 residues long. The CDR3 region is CASRGLAGDNEQFF. The CDR3, as DNA: TGTGCCAGCAGGGGACTAGCGGGGGACAATGAGCAGTTCTTC.

The chain recombines TRBV5-4 with TRBJ1-1, with D possibly being TRBD1 (6 bases). This CDR3 is 13 amino acids long. The germline gives CDR1 SGHNT, CDR2 YYREEE (reference sequence). Trimming removed 4 bases from V and 10 bases from J, with 17 bases in between. Here the CDR3 DNA reads TGTGCCAGCAGCCCGAGGGGGGGATCTGGAGCTTTCTTT. Translating gives CASSPRGGSGAFF.

V gene TRBV28 combines with J gene TRBJ1-2; D gene ambiguous. From germline, CDR1 is MDHEN and CDR2 SYDVKM. CDR3 length equals 13 residues. V gave up 2 bases and J gave up 3 bases, with 7 bases separating them. The CDR3 is CASSLVTDYGYTF. The CDR3 DNA reads TGTGCCAGCAGTTTAGTGACTGACTATGGCTACACCTTC.

This CDR3 is CASSSRTSSYNEQFF. The CDR3 DNA sequence: TGTGCCAGCAGTTCCCGGACTAGCTCCTACAATGAGCAGTTCTTC. This chain links TRBV28 with TRBJ2-1; 7 positions agree with TRBD2. J lost 0 bases, V lost 4 bases, and 3 bases had no gene match. Germline lookup yields CDR1 MDHEN and CDR2 SYDVKM. The CDR3 loop spans 15 amino acids.

The chain joins TRBV29-1 to TRBJ1-1; 7 bases align to TRBD1. In germline, CDR1 is SQVTM, CDR2 ANQGSEA. The CDR3 has 11 amino acids. V was pared by 4 bases and J by 12 bases, with 8 bases of the junction left unmatched. The CDR3 sequence: CSVVAPRGSFF. CDR3 in DNA: TGCAGCGTTGTAGCACCCAGGGGGTCTTTCTTT.

The chain links TRBV9 to TRBJ2-7; D possibly corresponds to TRBD1 (7 bases). V was pared by 4 bases and J by 4 bases, with 15 bases between. CDR1 and CDR2 (germline): SGDLS, YYNGEE. The CDR3 contains 14 residues. CDR3 amino acids: CASSPRGASYEQYF. The CDR3 coding sequence is TGTGCCAGCAGCCCCAGGGGGGCATCTTACGAGCAGTACTTC.

This chain uses TRBV18 with TRBJ2-3; D not certain. This CDR3 is built from 13 residues. Trimming stripped 6 bases from V and 0 bases from J, with 7 bases between. CDR1 and CDR2 (germline): KGHSH, LQKENI. This CDR3 is CASSAPSTDTQYF. The DNA of the CDR3 is TGTGCCAGCTCGGCCCCTAGCACAGATACGCAGTATTTT.

This clone was picked up a small number of times. The chain couples TRBV5-3 to TRBJ2-1; TRBD2 matches at 14 bases. TRBV5-3 is identified as an open reading frame with a role that is uncertain. V shed 1 base, J shed 2 bases, and the junction held 2 bases outside the gene matches. The CDR3 totals 17 residues. The CDR3 nucleotides read TGTGCCAGAAGCTTGCGGACTAGCGGGAGGCCCTACAATGAGCAGTTCTTC. Amino acid sequence: CARSLRTSGRPYNEQFF.

This clone was detected once. This chain joins TRBV5-1 and TRBJ1-4; perhaps TRBD1 as D (5 bases). CDR3 length: 14 residues. Trimming pared 5 bases from V and 4 bases from J, leaving 12 bases between. CDR1 SGHRS and CDR2 YFSETQ come from the germline V gene. The CDR3 coding sequence is TGCGCCAGCAGTGGGGCGGCTAATAATGAAAAACTGTTTTTT. Protein: CASSGAANNEKLFF.

This clone was seen a single time. The rearrangement joins TRBV5-1 to TRBJ2-1, with 7 positions matching TRBD1. The germline V gene has CDR1 SGHRS and CDR2 YFSETQ. With V trimmed by 0 bases and J by 4 bases, 4 bases remained unmatched. The CDR3 is 15 residues long. The chain's CDR3 is CASSLGGGDYNEQFF. For the CDR3, the DNA is TGCGCCAGCAGCTTGGGAGGGGGCGATTACAATGAGCAGTTCTTC. Based on the CDR3 plus reference TRBV5-1 and TRBJ2-1, the full variable domain is KAGVTQTPRYLIKTRGQQVTLSCSPISGHRSVSWYQQTPGQGLQFLFEYFSETQRNKGNFPGRFSGRQFSNSRSEMNVSTLELGDSALYLCASSLGGGDYNEQFFGPGTRLTVL.

The gene calls are TRBV7-8 and TRBJ2-7; no clear D. Between the trimmed V and J ends, which lost 1 base and 3 bases, there was a span of 19 bases. Germline V gene lookup returns CDR1 SGHVS and CDR2 FQNEAQ. The CDR3 extends over 17 amino acids. CDR3 in DNA: TGTGCCAGCAGCTTAGGGGTGGTCAGGATCGAATTCTACGAGCAGTACTTC. Its translation is CASSLGVVRIEFYEQYF.

The rearrangement uses TRBV7-8 and TRBJ2-1; D might be TRBD1 (5 bases). Germline values: CDR1 SGHVS, CDR2 FQNEAQ. The CDR3 covers 15 residues. V lost 5 bases and J lost 7, with 18 bases in between. For the CDR3, the DNA is TGTGCCAGCAGCGCCGACCAGGGTTTTAGGAATGAGCAGTTCTTC. Translated, it gives CASSADQGFRNEQFF. Combining the CDR3 with reference TRBV7-8 and TRBJ2-1 gives the whole variable domain GAGVSQSPRYKVAKRGQDVALRCDPISGHVSLFWYQQALGQGPEFLTYFQNEAQLDKSGLPSDRFFAERPEGSVSTLKIQRTQQEDSAVYLCASSADQGFRNEQFFGPGTRLTVL.

This sequence joins TRBV4-1 and TRBJ2-2; 10 bases agree with TRBD2. The CDR3 length is 15 residues. V shed 4 bases and J 4 bases; nucleotides not matched to a gene: 3. Germline V gene sequence: CDR1 MGHRA, CDR2 YSYEKL. CDR3 sequence reads: CASSPSGSTTGELFF. In DNA form, the CDR3 reads TGCGCCAGCAGCCCTAGCGGGAGTACCACCGGGGAGCTGTTTTTT.

This rearrangement joins TRBV2 to TRBJ2-2; a weak D match, TRBD1 (6 bases). Trimming cost V 6 bases and J 7 bases, with 12 bases left between them. CDR1 and CDR2 from the germline V gene are SNHLY and FYNNEI. This CDR3 has 13 amino acids. CDR3 residues: CASRLTGNGELFF. CDR3 sequence (DNA): TGTGCCAGCAGACTTACAGGGAACGGGGAGCTGTTTTTT.